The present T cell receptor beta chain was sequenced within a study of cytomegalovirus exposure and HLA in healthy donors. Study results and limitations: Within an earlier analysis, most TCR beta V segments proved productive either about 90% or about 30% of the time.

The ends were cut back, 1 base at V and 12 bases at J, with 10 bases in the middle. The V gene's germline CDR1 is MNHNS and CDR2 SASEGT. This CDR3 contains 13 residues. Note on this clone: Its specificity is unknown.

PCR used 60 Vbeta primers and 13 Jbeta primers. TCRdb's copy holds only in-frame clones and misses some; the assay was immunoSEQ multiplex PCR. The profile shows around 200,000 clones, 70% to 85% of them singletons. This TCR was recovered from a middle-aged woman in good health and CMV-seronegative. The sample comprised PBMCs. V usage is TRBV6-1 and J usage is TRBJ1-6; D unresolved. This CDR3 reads CASSEGNFLPLHF. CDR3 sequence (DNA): TGTGCCAGCAGTGAAGGAAACTTCCTACCCCTCCACTTT.